This entry lists 7 T cell receptor beta chains sequenced from one sample in a study of OX40 agonist ivuxolimab in advanced cancers. Libraries were prepared by immunoSEQ multiplex PCR; TCRdb keeps only in-frame clonotypes and omits some of them. The repertoire holds 60,000 or so clones, with over 75% as singletons. Here the sequenced sample was CD4+ or CD8+ T cells sorted from blood, taken in a trial of the OX40 agonist ivuxolimab. These receptors all stem from an adult with an advanced solid tumor such as melanoma, head and neck, liver or kidney cancer.

The chain combines TRBV27 with TRBJ1-1, with D hard to call. This CDR3 contains 16 residues. Looked up from germline, CDR1 is MNHEY and CDR2 is SMNVEV (reference sequence). V was pared by 5 bases and J by 1 base, with 17 bases between. CDR3 nucleotide sequence: TGTGCCAGCAGTCCCACCCTCCAGACGGGGAACACTGAAGCTTTCTTT. The encoded protein is CASSPTLQTGNTEAFF.

V usage is TRBV19 and J usage is TRBJ1-6; 9 bases are shared with TRBD1. The CDR3 contains 17 residues. J was trimmed by 6 bases and V by 6 bases; bases with no gene match: 12. Germline CDR1 is LNHDA and CDR2 is SQIVND (reference sequence). The CDR3, as DNA: TGTGCCAGTAGGGCCCCCGGGACAGGGCTCGGTAATTCACCCCTCCACTTT. Amino acids: CASRAPGTGLGNSPLHF. The full variable domain, in which reference TRBV19 and TRBJ1-6 provide the parts outside the CDR3, is DGGITQSPKYLFRKEGQNVTLSCEQNLNHDAMYWYRQDPGQGLRLIYYSQIVNDFQKGDIAEGYSVSREKKESFPLTVTSAQKNPTAFYLCASRAPGTGLGNSPLHFGNGTRLTVT.

This chain uses TRBV5-1 with TRBJ2-5; D may be TRBD1 (7 bases). Germline values: CDR1 SGHRS, CDR2 YFSETQ. Trimming left V 4 bases short and J 5 bases short, with 12 bases between. This CDR3 is 13 amino acids long. The CDR3 protein is CASSKTGRETQYF. CDR3 in DNA: TGCGCCAGCAGCAAGACAGGGAGGGAGACCCAGTACTTC. The entire variable domain, with the rest obtained from reference TRBV5-1 and TRBJ2-5, is as follows: KAGVTQTPRYLIKTRGQQVTLSCSPISGHRSVSWYQQTPGQGLQFLFEYFSETQRNKGNFPGRFSGRQFSNSRSEMNVSTLELGDSALYLCASSKTGRETQYFGPGTRLLVL.

The chain is built from TRBV6-1 and TRBJ2-7, with D maybe TRBD1 (5 bases). The germline V gene encodes CDR1 MNHNS and CDR2 SASEGT. This CDR3 region has 13 residues. V lost 6 bases to trimming and J lost 5 bases, with 14 bases between them. The CDR3 sequence is CASRGRGRNEQYF. CDR3 sequence (DNA): TGTGCCAGCAGGGGTAGGGGCAGGAACGAGCAGTACTTC.

This sequence joins TRBV11-2 and TRBJ2-3, with 11 positions matching TRBD2. This CDR3 region has 16 residues. The germline gives CDR1 SGHAT, CDR2 FQNNGV. V shed 0 bases and J 5 bases; nucleotides not matched to a gene: 4. Here the CDR3 DNA reads TGTGCCAGCAGCTTAGAGCTAGCGGGGGGACAAGATACGCAGTATTTT. It encodes CASSLELAGGQDTQYF.

J is TRBJ1-1 and V is TRBV27; D is perhaps TRBD1 (5 bases). Between the trimmed V and J ends, which lost 5 bases and 5 bases, there was a span of 12 bases. Germline V CDR1 and CDR2: MNHEY, SMNVEV (reference sequence). This CDR3 comprises 13 residues. CDR3 coding DNA: TGTGCCAGCAGTCCATGGGACCGAACTGAAGCTTTCTTT. It yields the protein CASSPWDRTEAFF.

This chain's CDR3 is CASSRTPLRDEQFF. CDR3 DNA sequence: TGTGCCAGCAGCCGCACCCCCCTTAGGGATGAGCAGTTCTTC. The chain recombines TRBV9 with TRBJ2-1; D is unresolved. V lost 4 bases and J lost 8, with 16 bases in between. Germline V lookup: CDR1 SGDLS, CDR2 YYNGEE. This CDR3 comprises 14 residues.